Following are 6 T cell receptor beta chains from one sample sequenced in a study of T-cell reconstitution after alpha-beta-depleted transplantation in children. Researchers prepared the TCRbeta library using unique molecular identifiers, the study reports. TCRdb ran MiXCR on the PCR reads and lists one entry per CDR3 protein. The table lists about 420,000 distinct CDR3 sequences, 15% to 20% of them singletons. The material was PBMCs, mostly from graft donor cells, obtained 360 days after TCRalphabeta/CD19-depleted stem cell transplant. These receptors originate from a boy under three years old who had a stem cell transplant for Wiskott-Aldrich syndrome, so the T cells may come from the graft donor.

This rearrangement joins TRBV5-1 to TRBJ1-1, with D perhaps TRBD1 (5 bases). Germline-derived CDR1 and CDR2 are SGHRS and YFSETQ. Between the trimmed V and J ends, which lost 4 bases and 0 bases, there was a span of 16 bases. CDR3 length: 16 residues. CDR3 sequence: CASSRRGDLMNTEAFF. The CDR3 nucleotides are TGCGCCAGCAGCCGACGGGGGGACCTCATGAACACTGAAGCTTTCTTT.

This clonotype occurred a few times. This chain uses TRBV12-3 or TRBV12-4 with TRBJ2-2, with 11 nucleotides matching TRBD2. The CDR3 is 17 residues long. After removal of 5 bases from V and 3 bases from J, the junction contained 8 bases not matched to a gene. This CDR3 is CASSLGIAGGHTGELFF. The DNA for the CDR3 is TGTGCCAGCAGTCTAGGGATAGCGGGGGGGCACACCGGGGAGCTGTTTTTT.

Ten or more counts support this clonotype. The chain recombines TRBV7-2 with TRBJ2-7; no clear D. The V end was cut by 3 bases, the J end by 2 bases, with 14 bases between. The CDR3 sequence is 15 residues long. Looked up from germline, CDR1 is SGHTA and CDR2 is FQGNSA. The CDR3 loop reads CASSLGSGETYEQYF. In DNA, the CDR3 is TGTGCCAGCAGCTTGGGGTCTGGGGAAACCTACGAGCAGTACTTC. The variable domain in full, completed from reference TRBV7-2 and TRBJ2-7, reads GAGVSQSPSNKVTEKGKDVELRCDPISGHTALYWYRQSLGQGLEFLIYFQGNSAPDKSGLPSDRFSAERTGGSVSTLTIQRTQQEDSAVYLCASSLGSGETYEQYFGPGTRLTVT.

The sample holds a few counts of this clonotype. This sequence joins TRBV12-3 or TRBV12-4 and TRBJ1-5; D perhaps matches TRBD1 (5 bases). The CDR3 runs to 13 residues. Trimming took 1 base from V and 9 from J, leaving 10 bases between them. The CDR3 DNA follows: TGTGCCAGCAGTTTAGGGGGCGCGCGGCCCCAGCATTTT. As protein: CASSLGGARPQHF.

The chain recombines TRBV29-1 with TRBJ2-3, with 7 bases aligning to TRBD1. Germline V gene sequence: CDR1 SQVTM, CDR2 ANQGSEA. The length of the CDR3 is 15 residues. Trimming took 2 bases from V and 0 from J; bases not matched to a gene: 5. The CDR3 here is CSVERTGSSTDTQYF. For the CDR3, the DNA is TGCAGCGTTGAACGGACAGGTTCTAGCACAGATACGCAGTATTTT.

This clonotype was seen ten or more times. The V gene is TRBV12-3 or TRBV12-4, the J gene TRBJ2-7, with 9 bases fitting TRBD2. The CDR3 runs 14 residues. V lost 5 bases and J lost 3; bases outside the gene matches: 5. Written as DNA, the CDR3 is TGTGCCAGCAGTATTAGCGGGAGAAACTACGAGCAGTACTTC. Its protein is CASSISGRNYEQYF.